This T cell receptor beta chain was documented in a study of PD-1 blockade in classical Hodgkin lymphoma. Brentuximab vedotin exposure varied, and every patient relapsed after autologous stem cell transplantation. Trimming removed 3 bases at V and 2 bases at J, with 11 bases between. Germline CDR1 LNHNV, CDR2 YYDKDF (reference sequence). This CDR3 has 15 amino acids. Sequencing was performed with immunoSEQ multiplex PCR; in TCRdb, only in-frame clones are kept and a portion is missing. The sample yields 14,000 or so clones, more than 75% seen once. This clonotype was sampled from a human donor with classical Hodgkin lymphoma. This material consisted of peripheral blood mononuclear cells (PBMCs), taken at baseline. This chain connects TRBV15 to TRBJ1-5; unclear D gene. Written as DNA, the CDR3 is TGTGCCACCAGCAGCGATGGAGGGCGCAATCAGCCCCAGCATTTT. The encoded protein is CATSSDGGRNQPQHF. The complete variable domain, with remaining parts taken from reference TRBV15 and TRBJ1-5, reads DAMVIQNPRYQVTQFGKPVTLSCSQTLNHNVMYWYQQKSSQAPKLLFHYYDKDFNNEADTPDNFQSRRPNTSFCFLDIRSPGLGDTAMYLCATSSDGGRNQPQHFGDGTRLSIL.